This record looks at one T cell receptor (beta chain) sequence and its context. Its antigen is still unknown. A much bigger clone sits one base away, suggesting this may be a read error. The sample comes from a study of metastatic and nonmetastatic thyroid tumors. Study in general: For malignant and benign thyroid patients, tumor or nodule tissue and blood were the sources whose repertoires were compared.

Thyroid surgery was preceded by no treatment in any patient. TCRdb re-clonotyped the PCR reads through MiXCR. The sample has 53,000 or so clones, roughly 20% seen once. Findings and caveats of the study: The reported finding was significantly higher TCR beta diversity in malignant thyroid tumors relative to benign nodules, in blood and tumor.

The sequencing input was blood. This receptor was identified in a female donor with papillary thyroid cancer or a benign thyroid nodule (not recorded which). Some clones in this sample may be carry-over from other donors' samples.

The CDR3 here is CASSIPVPCTGELFF. CDR3 nucleotides: TGTGCCAGCAGCATCCCTGTGCCCTGTACCGGGGAGCTGTTTTTT. V and J are TRBV7-9 and TRBJ2-2; no firm D call. From germline, CDR1 is SEHNR and CDR2 FQNEAQ (reference sequence). The CDR3 sequence is 15 residues long. Trimming left V 5 bases short and J 5 bases short, with 15 bases between.